The next 11 T cell receptor beta chains were all read from a single sample in a study of control samples from healthy donors and cancer patients. Libraries were prepared by immunoSEQ multiplex PCR; TCRdb keeps only in-frame clonotypes and omits some of them. The data hold about 150,000 clones, with 88% observed a single time. The sequenced sample was blood. The receptors were gathered from a man between 18 and 29 years old in good health.

The V call is TRBV2, the J call TRBJ1-6; D unresolved. Trimming pared 2 bases from V and 10 bases from J, leaving 9 bases between. CDR3 length: 13 amino acids. Germline V gene sequence: CDR1 SNHLY, CDR2 FYNNEI. The CDR3 DNA reads TGTGCCAGCAGTGAACTAGGCCACTCACCCCTCCACTTT. Translation: CASSELGHSPLHF.

The chain joins TRBV29-1 to TRBJ2-2; a possible D gene is TRBD1 (7 bases). Germline V gene data show CDR1 as SQVTM and CDR2 as ANQGSEA. The CDR3 spans 12 residues. The V and J ends lost 3 bases and 6 bases respectively, with 8 bases between them. CDR3 sequence: CSVDRGAGELFF. The CDR3 nucleotides are TGCAGCGTTGACAGGGGGGCCGGGGAGCTGTTTTTT.

This clone was recorded once. J is TRBJ2-7 and V is TRBV13; 8 nucleotides align to TRBD1. The CDR3 extends over 14 amino acids. V was pared by 5 bases and J by 1 base, with 4 bases of the junction left unmatched. Germline V lookup: CDR1 PRHDT, CDR2 FYEKMQ (reference sequence). The CDR3 bases are TGTGCCAGCAGCCCGACAGGGGTTTCCTACGAGCAGTACTTC. Translated, it gives CASSPTGVSYEQYF.

The CDR3 DNA is TGTGCCAGTAGTTTACCGGGACAGTACTCTGGGGCCAACGTCCTGACTTTC. This sequence encodes CASSLPGQYSGANVLTF. The chain recombines TRBV19 with TRBJ2-6, with TRBD1 matching over 7 bases. V dropped 5 bases and J dropped 0; count of bases not matched to a gene: 7. The CDR3 covers 17 residues. Germline CDR1 LNHDA, CDR2 SQIVND (reference sequence).

In DNA form, the CDR3 reads TGCGCCAGCAGCTTGGATCCCGGGTCGGGCGAGCAGTACTTC. Its protein product is CASSLDPGSGEQYF. The chain joins TRBV5-1 to TRBJ2-7; D is ambiguous. Trimming removed 0 bases from V and 6 bases from J, with 13 bases in between. The V gene's germline CDR1 is SGHRS and CDR2 YFSETQ. This CDR3 has 14 amino acids.

This clone was seen more than once but under ten times. The chain recombines TRBV19 with TRBJ2-7; unclear D gene. The V gene lost 3 bases and the J gene lost 6 bases, with 12 bases spanning the gap. Germline CDR1 is LNHDA and CDR2 is SQIVND (reference sequence). The CDR3 is made up of 13 amino acids. The DNA for the CDR3 is TGTGCCAGTAGTATTCTACCGGGCTTCGAGCAGTACTTC. Translation: CASSILPGFEQYF.

This chain links TRBV18 with TRBJ2-7, with D possibly being TRBD2 (5 bases). V gave up 3 bases and J gave up 3 bases, with 12 bases separating them. From germline, CDR1 is KGHSH and CDR2 LQKENI. There are 14 residues in the CDR3. This chain's CDR3 is CASSPRERYYEQYF. The CDR3 nucleotides are TGTGCCAGCTCACCGAGGGAAAGGTACTACGAGCAGTACTTC.

This rearrangement joins TRBV19 to TRBJ1-6; TRBD1 aligns across 7 bases. Germline V lookup: CDR1 LNHDA, CDR2 SQIVND (reference sequence). V shed 5 bases, J shed 2 bases, and the junction held 12 bases outside the gene matches. The CDR3 totals 18 residues. The CDR3 DNA follows: TGTGCCAGTAGTCCCCGTCAGAGGGGGCAGGCCTATAATTCACCCCTCCACTTT. Protein: CASSPRQRGQAYNSPLHF. Supplemented by reference TRBV19 and TRBJ1-6, the full variable domain reads DGGITQSPKYLFRKEGQNVTLSCEQNLNHDAMYWYRQDPGQGLRLIYYSQIVNDFQKGDIAEGYSVSREKKESFPLTVTSAQKNPTAFYLCASSPRQRGQAYNSPLHFGNGTRLTVT.

V usage is TRBV4-3 and J usage is TRBJ1-2; D gene unclear. Germline CDR1 reads LGHNA; CDR2 reads YSLEER. Trimming cost V 4 bases and J 2 bases, with 17 bases left between them. CDR3 length: 16 residues. CDR3 region: CASSPGLIPPNYGYTF. Here the CDR3 DNA reads TGCGCCAGCAGCCCCGGACTGATACCGCCGAACTATGGCTACACCTTC.

This sequence joins TRBV5-1 and TRBJ2-1; no clear D gene. The germline CDR1 and CDR2 sequences are SGHRS and YFSETQ. The CDR3 consists of 14 residues. The germline V and J ends were trimmed by 0 bases and 12 bases, with 16 bases remaining between them. The CDR3 spells CASSLAVGETSQFF. The CDR3 DNA reads as TGCGCCAGCAGCTTGGCCGTAGGTGAAACATCGCAGTTCTTC.

This clone was seen only a few times. The chain couples TRBV4-1 to TRBJ2-7; 8 bases match TRBD2. Germline V gene sequence: CDR1 MGHRA, CDR2 YSYEKL. The CDR3 spans 15 residues. V trimming: 4 bases; J trimming: 6 bases; junction bases outside the gene matches: 11. CDR3 sequence reads: CASSPQGRGAGEQYF. CDR3 sequence (DNA): TGCGCCAGCAGCCCCCAAGGGCGGGGGGCCGGCGAGCAGTACTTC.